The source of this T cell receptor beta chain is a study of blood T cell repertoires in COVID-19. In this sample, this clone turned up once. Adults between roughly 18 and 90 years of age took part from some 25 US areas. Profiled with immunoSEQ multiplex PCR; TCRdb holds only in-frame clones, not every one. The sample has around 300,000 clones; approximately 92% are singletons. The CDR3 contains 14 residues. In germline, CDR1 is SGHRS, CDR2 YFSETQ. Trimming removed 4 bases from V and 6 bases from J; junction bases left unmatched: 6. The V call is TRBV5-1, the J call TRBJ2-1; 8 bases line up with TRBD1. The sample consisted of PBMCs or T cells enriched from blood (not recorded which). The clonotype originates from a woman in her twenties or thirties who had recovered from COVID-19. The CDR3 region is CASSPGTGVNEQFF. The CDR3 nucleotides read TGCGCCAGCAGCCCCGGGACAGGAGTCAATGAGCAGTTCTTC. The full variable domain, with the rest looked up from reference TRBV5-1 and TRBJ2-1, is KAGVTQTPRYLIKTRGQQVTLSCSPISGHRSVSWYQQTPGQGLQFLFEYFSETQRNKGNFPGRFSGRQFSNSRSEMNVSTLELGDSALYLCASSPGTGVNEQFFGPGTRLTVL.